These 4 T cell receptor beta chains came from one sample sequenced in a study of cytotoxic CD8 clonotypes in ibrutinib-treated CLL. This table comes from immunoSEQ multiplex PCR, and its TCRdb copy is limited to in-frame clones, with some not included. The sample shows some 200,000 clones, 72% of them seen only once. The sample was PBMCs, taken after 24 months of ibrutinib treatment. The receptors come from a human donor with chronic lymphocytic leukemia.

This clone was recorded once. The rearrangement joins TRBV4-3 to TRBJ2-5, with TRBD2 identical over 12 bases. The CDR3 is made up of 16 amino acids. CDR1 is LGHNA and CDR2 is YSLEER in the germline V gene. The V and J ends lost 0 bases and 8 bases, in that order; junction bases with no gene match: 7. The CDR3 DNA reads TGCGCCAGCAGCCAAGAGGGCCAGACTAGCGGGGGTACCCAGTACTTC. It codes for CASSQEGQTSGGTQYF.

In its sample, this clone was seen a few times. The chain recombines TRBV4-2 with TRBJ2-1; TRBD2 agrees at 8 bases. The V and J ends lost 0 bases and 0 bases, in that order; junction bases with no gene match: 4. Germline CDR1 is LGHNA and CDR2 is YNFKEQ. This CDR3 is 17 amino acids long. CDR3 region: CASSQDSGTSSYNEQFF. CDR3 coding DNA: TGTGCCAGCAGCCAAGATTCCGGGACTAGCTCCTACAATGAGCAGTTCTTC.

CDR3 sequence reads: CASRRGVENYGYTF. The CDR3 DNA sequence: TGTGCCAGCAGGCGGGGGGTCGAGAACTATGGCTACACCTTC. This chain connects TRBV6-1 to TRBJ1-2, with D possibly matching TRBD1 (5 bases). The germline V gene has CDR1 MNHNS and CDR2 SASEGT. The CDR3 covers 14 residues. Trimming left V 6 bases short and J 2 bases short, with 13 bases between.

This clone appeared a few times. The chain recombines TRBV6-5 with TRBJ2-7; TRBD1 agrees at 7 bases. CDR3 length equals 15 residues. Trimming removed 4 bases from V and 6 bases from J; junction bases left unmatched: 12. Germline CDR1 MNHEY, CDR2 SVGAGI. CDR3 sequence: CASSSLRRGLGEQYF. CDR3 in DNA: TGTGCCAGCAGTTCGCTGCGTAGGGGGCTGGGCGAGCAGTACTTC.